These T cell receptor beta chains were read from a single sample in a study of T cells in localized non-small cell lung cancer. The protocol was immunoSEQ multiplex PCR, while the TCRdb copy is restricted to in-frame clones and leaves out a portion. The table lists about 52,000 clones, more than 85% of them singletons. The starting material was PBMCs, obtained before any cancer treatment. These receptors were taken from a female donor with stage II lung adenocarcinoma. CDR3s include the opening cysteine and the closing phenylalanine or tryptophan. A D gene is named only where the DNA matches it firmly. A row's size may be missing; if present it is once, few, many or a size class.

cdr3_aa | cdr3_nt | clone_size | d_call | j_call | v_call
CASSLDRGEQFF | TGTGCCAGCAGCTTAGATCGGGGTGAGCAGTTCTTC | . | . | TRBJ2-1 | TRBV11-3
CASGDGNNGYTF | TGTGCCAGCGGGGACGGGAACAATGGCTACACCTTC | . | . | TRBJ1-2 | TRBV2
CASMDRGTYEQYF | TGTGCCAGCATGGACAGGGGCACCTACGAGCAGTACTTC | . | TRBD1 | TRBJ2-7 | TRBV6-1
CASSLRTSVYEKLFF | TGTGCCAGCAGCCTCCGGACTAGCGTGTATGAAAAACTGTTTTTT | . | . | TRBJ1-4 | TRBV7-8
CASSPLRDAGELFF | TGTGCCAGCAGCCCCTTGAGGGACGCCGGGGAGCTGTTTTTT | once | . | TRBJ2-2 | TRBV7-9
CASRLSGGITNEQFF | TGTGCCAGCAGGTTGAGCGGGGGAATTACCAATGAGCAGTTCTTC | . | TRBD2 | TRBJ2-1 | TRBV2
CASSGQGTDTQYF | TGCGCCAGCAGCGGACAGGGAACAGATACGCAGTATTTT | . | TRBD1 | TRBJ2-3 | TRBV5-1
CASSLDRFYGGDTGELFF | TGTGCCAGCAGCTTAGATCGTTTTTACGGGGGCGACACCGGGGAGCTGTTTTTT | . | . | TRBJ2-2 | TRBV11-3
CASTRLRLDEAFF | TGTGCCAGCACCCGTTTACGTCTTGATGAAGCTTTCTTT | . | . | TRBJ1-1 | TRBV6-1
CASSESRGEGEQYF | TGCGCCAGCAGTGAGTCCCGAGGGGAAGGAGAGCAGTACTTC | . | . | TRBJ2-7 | TRBV10-2
CASSRGILTDTQYF | TGTGCCAGCAGCAGGGGCATTTTGACAGATACGCAGTATTTT | . | . | TRBJ2-3 | TRBV14
CASSQEIGTTEAFF | TGCGCCAGCAGCCAAGAGATAGGAACCACTGAAGCTTTCTTT | . | . | TRBJ1-1 | TRBV4-1
CASKGDYQETQYF | TGTGCCTCCAAAGGGGACTACCAAGAGACCCAGTACTTC | once | . | TRBJ2-5 | TRBV10-3
CASSLAGESPLHF | TGCGCCAGCAGCTTGGCGGGGGAGTCACCCCTCCACTTT | few | . | TRBJ1-6 | TRBV5-1
CASSHQFGTDTQYF | TGCGCCAGCAGCCATCAGTTCGGCACAGATACGCAGTATTTT | . | . | TRBJ2-3 | TRBV4-1
CASSTGVGPYNEQFF | TGTGCCAGCTCAACCGGTGTAGGGCCCTACAATGAGCAGTTCTTC | . | . | TRBJ2-1 | TRBV7-3
CAWSGQGGEKLFF | TGTGCCTGGAGCGGGCAGGGAGGTGAAAAACTGTTTTTT | . | . | TRBJ1-4 | TRBV30
CASSPAGTATYEQYF | TGTGCCAGCAGCCCCGCCGGGACAGCAACCTACGAGCAGTACTTC | few | TRBD1 | TRBJ2-7 | TRBV7-9
CASSVMPGHFLSGNTIYF | TGTGCCAGCAGCGTGATGCCGGGACACTTTTTATCTGGAAACACCATATATTTT | . | . | TRBJ1-3 | TRBV5-6
CASSLEGRYNQPQHF | TGTGCCAGCAGCTTGGAAGGACGGTACAATCAGCCCCAGCATTTT | . | . | TRBJ1-5 | TRBV5-6
CASSPARDRAVSEQYF | TGTGCTAGCAGCCCAGCCCGGGACAGGGCGGTTTCCGAGCAGTACTTC | once | TRBD1 | TRBJ2-7 | TRBV7-7
CASSIRQGRFSGNTIYF | TGTGCCAGTAGTATCAGGCAGGGGCGATTCTCTGGAAACACCATATATTTT | few | . | TRBJ1-3 | TRBV19
CASSLTGGRGIYEQYF | TGTGCCAGCAGCTTAACCGGCGGGCGAGGGATCTACGAGCAGTACTTC | . | . | TRBJ2-7 | TRBV13
CASSPSVAGGRGYNEQFF | TGTGCCAGCAGCCCGTCGGTAGCGGGGGGGCGAGGGTACAATGAGCAGTTCTTC | . | TRBD2 | TRBJ2-1 | TRBV7-9
CASSLDRGYEQYF | TGCGCCAGCAGCTTGGACAGGGGGTACGAGCAGTACTTC | . | TRBD1 | TRBJ2-7 | TRBV5-1
CASRLGTANTEAFF | TGTGCCAGCAGGCTAGGGACAGCTAACACTGAAGCTTTCTTT | . | TRBD1 | TRBJ1-1 | TRBV6-1
CAIKPSGTSTAIF | TGTGCCATTAAGCCCTCAGGGACTTCTACAGCGATCTTC | . | . | TRBJ2-1 | TRBV19
CASTPTGTDTQYF | TGTGCCAGCACACCGACAGGCACAGATACGCAGTATTTT | . | . | TRBJ2-3 | TRBV6-1
CASSFQFDKPQHF | TGTGCCAGCAGCTTCCAATTCGATAAGCCCCAGCATTTT | . | . | TRBJ1-5 | TRBV11-2
CASSPYGGVTEKLFF | TGTGCCAGCAGCCCCTATGGGGGGGTTACTGAAAAACTGTTTTTT | . | . | TRBJ1-4 | TRBV7-9
CTSSQVVGSGRDEQFF | TGCACCAGCAGCCAAGTGGTGGGTAGTGGTCGGGATGAGCAGTTCTTC | . | . | TRBJ2-1 | TRBV1
CASSLSPSTGELFF | TGCGCCAGCAGCTTGAGTCCGTCTACCGGGGAGCTGTTTTTT | . | . | TRBJ2-2 | TRBV5-1
CASRRGQQNTEAFF | TGTGCCAGCAGGAGGGGACAGCAGAACACTGAAGCTTTCTTT | . | TRBD1 | TRBJ1-1 | TRBV6-1
CASSTSPGRDGYTF | TGTGCCAGCAGCACTAGCCCAGGAAGAGATGGCTACACCTTC | . | . | TRBJ1-2 | TRBV27
CASSVNGGYTF | TGTGCCAGCAGCGTAAACGGCGGCTACACCTTC | . | . | TRBJ1-2 | TRBV9
CSARDQGEQFF | TGCAGTGCTAGAGATCAAGGTGAGCAGTTCTTC | . | . | TRBJ2-1 | TRBV20-1
CASSEWTRTPNSPLHF | TGTGCCAGCAGTGAGTGGACACGTACTCCTAATTCACCCCTCCACTTT | . | . | TRBJ1-6 | TRBV25-1
CASSPQGTGDGYTF | TGTGCCAGCTCACCACAAGGGACAGGTGACGGCTACACCTTC | . | TRBD1 | TRBJ1-2 | TRBV18
CASSGILYEQYF | TGTGCCAGCAGTGGCATCCTCTACGAGCAGTACTTC | . | . | TRBJ2-7 | TRBV2
CASSLGLGLATNEQFF | TGTGCCAGCAGCTTAGGGCTTGGACTAGCGACGAATGAGCAGTTCTTC | . | TRBD2 | TRBJ2-1 | TRBV7-9
CASSGGGAQETQYF | TGTGCCAGCAGCGGCGGGGGGGCCCAAGAGACCCAGTACTTC | few | TRBD2 | TRBJ2-5 | TRBV6-5